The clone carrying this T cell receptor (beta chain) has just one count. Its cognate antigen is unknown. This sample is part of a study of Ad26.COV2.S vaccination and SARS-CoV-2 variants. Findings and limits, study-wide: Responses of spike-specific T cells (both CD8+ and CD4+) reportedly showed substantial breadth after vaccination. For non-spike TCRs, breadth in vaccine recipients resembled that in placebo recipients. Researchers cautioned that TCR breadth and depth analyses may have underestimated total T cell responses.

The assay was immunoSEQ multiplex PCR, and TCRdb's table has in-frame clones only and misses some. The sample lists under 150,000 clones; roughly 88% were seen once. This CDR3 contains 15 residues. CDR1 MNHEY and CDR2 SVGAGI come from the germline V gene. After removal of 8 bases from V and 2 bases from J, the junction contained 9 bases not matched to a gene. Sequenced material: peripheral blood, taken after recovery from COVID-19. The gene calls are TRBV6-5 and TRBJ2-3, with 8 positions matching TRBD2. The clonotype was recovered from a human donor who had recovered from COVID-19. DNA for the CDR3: TGTGCCAGCCCGGGGGGCGGGGGGTTCACAGATACGCAGTATTTT. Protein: CASPGGGGFTDTQYF.